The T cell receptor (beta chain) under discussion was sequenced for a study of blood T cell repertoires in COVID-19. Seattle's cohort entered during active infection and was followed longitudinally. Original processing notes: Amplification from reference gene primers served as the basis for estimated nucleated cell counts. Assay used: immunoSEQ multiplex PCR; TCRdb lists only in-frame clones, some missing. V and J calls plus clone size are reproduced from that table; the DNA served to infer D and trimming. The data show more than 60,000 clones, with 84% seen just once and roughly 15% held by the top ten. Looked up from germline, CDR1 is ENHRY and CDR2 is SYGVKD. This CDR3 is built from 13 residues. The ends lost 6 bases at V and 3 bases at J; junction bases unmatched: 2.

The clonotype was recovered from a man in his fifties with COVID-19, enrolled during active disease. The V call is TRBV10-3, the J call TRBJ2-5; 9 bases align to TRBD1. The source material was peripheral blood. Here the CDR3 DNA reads TGTGCCATCAGCTGGACAGGGGAAGAGACCCAGTACTTC. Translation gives CAISWTGEETQYF.